Each of the 31 T cell receptor beta chains below was sequenced from the same sample in a study of T cells in women clearing cervical HPV infection. TCRdb keeps only in-frame clones here, not all; method: immunoSEQ multiplex PCR. Its table records over 10,000 clones. The specimen sequenced was blood buffy coat. These receptors came from a woman between 18 and 70 years old with a cervical HPV16 infection that either progressed to CIN3+ or cleared (not recorded which).

Note on this clone: Read data end 3 residues before the CDR3 end; the end is taken from the germline J gene. The gene calls are TRBV19 and TRBJ1-1, with 10 bases identical to TRBD1. With V trimmed by 6 bases and J by 6 bases, 10 bases remained unmatched. Per the germline V gene, CDR1 is LNHDA and CDR2 is SQIVND (reference sequence). The CDR3 is made up of 15 amino acids. Incomplete CDR3 DNA: TGTGCCAGTAGAGCCGGGGACAGGGGAATCGCTGAA. Protein product: CASRAGDRGIAE. The whole CDR3 region reads CASRAGDRGIAEAFF. Full variable domain (outside the CDR3, taken from reference TRBV19 and TRBJ1-1): DGGITQSPKYLFRKEGQNVTLSCEQNLNHDAMYWYRQDPGQGLRLIYYSQIVNDFQKGDIAEGYSVSREKKESFPLTVTSAQKNPTAFYLCASRAGDRGIAEAFFGQGTRLTVV.

The sequenced part of the CDR3 DNA is TGTGCCAGCAGAAACGCCCTATCTGGACAGCTGTATGGC. Amino acids: CASRNALSGQLYG. The entire CDR3 reads CASRNALSGQLYGYTF. V usage is TRBV2 and J usage is TRBJ1-2, with D perhaps matching TRBD1 (6 bases). The read ends 3 residues shy of where the CDR3 ends; the end is completed using the germline J gene. This CDR3 has 16 amino acids. Germline V gene data show CDR1 as SNHLY and CDR2 as FYNNEI. With 6 bases removed from V and 5 bases from J, the gap between germline ends came to 22 bases. Full variable domain (outside the CDR3, taken from reference TRBV2 and TRBJ1-2): EPEVTQTPSHQVTQMGQEVILRCVPISNHLYFYWYRQILGQKVEFLVSFYNNEISEKSEIFDDQFSVERPDGSNFTLKIRSTKLEDSAMYFCASRNALSGQLYGYTFGSGTRLTVV.

As for this clone: The observed sequence ends 3 residues before the CDR3 terminus, with the missing tail filled in from the germline J gene. This chain joins TRBV19 and TRBJ1-1, with D unresolved. Germline-derived CDR1 and CDR2 are LNHDA and SQIVND (reference sequence). The germline V and J ends were trimmed by 3 bases and 0 bases, with 8 bases remaining between them. The CDR3 is made up of 14 amino acids. The DNA read from the CDR3 is TGTGCCAGTAGTATCGGGCGGGTGAACACTGAA. It codes for CASSIGRVNTE. The CDR3, in full, reads CASSIGRVNTEAFF.

Remarks on this clone: The read falls 3 residues short of the CDR3 end, and the missing part is taken from the germline J gene. J is TRBJ2-7 and V is TRBV6-1; the D gene is possibly TRBD1 (6 bases). Trimming removed 3 bases at V and 2 bases at J, with 8 bases between. The germline V gene encodes CDR1 MNHNS and CDR2 SASEGT. The CDR3 is 13 amino acids. CDR3 loop: CASSDRGPYEQYF. The CDR3 bases that were read are TGTGCCAGCAGTGACAGGGGCCCCTACGAG.

Points on this clone: Coverage ceases 3 residues before the CDR3 finishes, and the germline J gene fills in the end. The V call is TRBV30, the J call TRBJ1-2, with 7 bases that match TRBD1. Looked up from germline, CDR1 is GTSNPN and CDR2 is SVGIG (reference sequence). The CDR3 sequence is 13 residues long. Trimming removed 0 bases from V and 5 bases from J; junction bases left unmatched: 3. The CDR3 loop reads CAWSVSGGYGYTF. The CDR3 bases that were read are TGTGCCTGGAGTGTATCAGGGGGATATGGC.

A note on this clone: The CDR3 end is not reached by the read, which stops 3 residues before it; the germline J gene fills it in. J is TRBJ2-3 and V is TRBV6-4, with D uncertain. The germline gives CDR1 MRHNA, CDR2 SNTAGT. The CDR3 totals 14 residues. Between the trimmed V and J ends, which lost 6 bases and 0 bases, there was a span of 10 bases. The CDR3 DNA, read in part, is TGTGCCAGCAGAGATGACAATAGCACAGATACG. This encodes CASRDDNSTDT. The entire CDR3 sequence reads CASRDDNSTDTQYF.

Concerning this clone: The read ends 3 residues early relative to the CDR3; the germline J gene fills the gap. This sequence joins TRBV10-3 and TRBJ1-2; D ambiguous. With 7 bases removed from V and 0 bases from J, the gap between germline ends came to 15 bases. CDR1 is ENHRY and CDR2 is SYGVKD in the germline V gene. The CDR3 has 15 amino acids. CDR3 sequence reads: CAITDKQQSNYGYTF. The sequenced CDR3 bases are TGTGCCATCACCGACAAACAACAGTCTAACTATGGC.

On this clone: Read sequence stops 3 residues before the CDR3 end, and the germline J gene provides the missing end. The V call is TRBV28, the J call TRBJ1-4, with unresolved D. In germline, CDR1 is MDHEN, CDR2 SYDVKM. V lost 4 bases and J 8 bases, leaving 20 bases between the germline ends. The CDR3 spans 16 residues. The DNA read from the CDR3 is TGTGCCAGCAGTTCGGGTGGAGAAGTGACGGCGGAAAAA. This translates into CASSSGGEVTAEK. The entire CDR3 protein reads CASSSGGEVTAEKLFF.

Notes on this clone: Sequencing ends 3 residues short of the CDR3 end; the germline J gene provides the rest. The rearrangement links TRBV28 to TRBJ2-5; TRBD1 agrees at 8 bases. Germline V gives CDR1 MDHEN, CDR2 SYDVKM. This CDR3 region has 14 residues. Incomplete CDR3 DNA: TGTGCCAGCAGCCCCGGACAGGGCCTAGGAACC. It codes for CASSPGQGLGT. In full, the CDR3 is CASSPGQGLGTQYF.

As to this clone: The read finishes 3 residues shy of the CDR3 end, and the germline J gene is used to complete it. V usage is TRBV7-6 and J usage is TRBJ2-2, with 9 positions matching TRBD2. V shed 5 bases and J 6 bases; nucleotides not matched to a gene: 10. The CDR3 has 16 amino acids. Germline CDR1 and CDR2: SGHVS and FNYEAQ. The CDR3 bases that were read are TGTGCCAGCAGCCAAAAGCGGGGGGCCATAGCCGGGGAG. Translated, it gives CASSQKRGAIAGE. In full, the CDR3 is CASSQKRGAIAGELFF.

Remarks on this clone: The read terminates 3 residues before the CDR3 end, so the remaining end is supplied by the germline J gene. The J gene is TRBJ1-6, the V gene TRBV7-9; D possibly corresponds to TRBD1 (5 bases). The CDR3 runs to 15 residues. Germline loops: CDR1 SEHNR, CDR2 FQNEAQ (reference sequence). Trimming removed 3 bases from V and 5 bases from J, with 11 bases in between. The CDR3 sequence: CASSFRGTDNSPLHF. Incomplete CDR3 DNA: TGTGCCAGCAGCTTCCGGGGGACTGATAATTCACCC.

In the case of this clone: The read finishes 3 residues shy of the CDR3 end, and the germline J gene is used to complete it. The chain recombines TRBV11-2 with TRBJ1-1; 7 nucleotides align to TRBD1. Per germline, CDR1 SGHAT and CDR2 FQNNGV. The CDR3 runs to 12 residues. The CDR3 bases that were read are TGTGCCAGCAGGTTGAGGGGGCGGGAA. Protein product: CASRLRGRE. The full CDR3 protein is CASRLRGREAFF.

The CDR3 protein is CASSELEGYEQYF. CDR3 DNA, as far as it was read: TGTGCCAGCAGTGAACTTGAAGGGTACGAG. J is TRBJ2-7 and V is TRBV2; D is ambiguous. The read halts 3 residues ahead of the CDR3 end, with the missing end drawn from the germline J gene. Trimming took 2 bases from V and 4 from J, leaving 9 bases between them. Germline lookup yields CDR1 SNHLY and CDR2 FYNNEI. The CDR3 covers 13 residues.

Of note for this clone: With the read ending 3 residues before the CDR3 end, the germline J gene is used to fill in that end. V is TRBV19 and J is TRBJ2-1; 7 bases fit TRBD2. V shed 3 bases and J 4 bases; nucleotides not matched to a gene: 6. Germline CDR1 reads LNHDA; CDR2 reads SQIVND (reference sequence). The CDR3 has 15 amino acids. The CDR3 here is CASSIRGDRYNEQFF. Incomplete CDR3 DNA: TGTGCCAGTAGTATTCGGGGGGACCGATACAATGAG.

About this clone itself: Read sequence stops 3 residues before the CDR3 end, and the germline J gene provides the missing end. This sequence joins TRBV28 and TRBJ2-7; D is unresolved. The V gene lost 2 bases and the J gene lost 3 bases, with 8 bases spanning the gap. The CDR3 covers 13 residues. Germline V gene sequence: CDR1 MDHEN, CDR2 SYDVKM. The covered CDR3 bases are TGTGCCAGCAGTTTAGGGCAGGTCTACGAG. This translates into CASSLGQVYE. The full-length CDR3 reads as CASSLGQVYEQYF.

Judged by frequency, this clone is medium-sized. The sequenced fragment ends 3 residues before the CDR3 boundary, so the rest is inferred from the germline J gene. This chain joins TRBV10-3 and TRBJ2-4, with 11 bases lining up with TRBD1. The CDR3 extends over 15 amino acids. J lost 7 bases, V lost 3 bases, and 5 bases had no gene match. Looked up from germline, CDR1 is ENHRY and CDR2 is SYGVKD. The part of the CDR3 DNA that was read is TGTGCCATCAGTGATAGGGGGGACAGGGGGAACATT. This translates into CAISDRGDRGNI. The whole CDR3 is CAISDRGDRGNIQYF.

In regard to this clone: The read stops 3 residues short of the end of the CDR3; the missing end is completed from the germline J gene. This chain connects TRBV5-6 to TRBJ1-5; D gene ambiguous. CDR3 size: 13 residues. V lost 0 bases to trimming and J lost 4 bases, with 5 bases between them. Germline CDR1 and CDR2: SGHDT and YYEEEE. Partial CDR3 DNA: TGTGCCAGCAGCTTGGCCCCGAATCAGCCC. Amino acids: CASSLAPNQP. The full CDR3 is CASSLAPNQPQHF.

Concerning this clone: The read ends 3 residues shy of where the CDR3 ends; the end is completed using the germline J gene. The rearrangement uses TRBV5-4 and TRBJ1-6, with 11 bases lining up with TRBD1. Germline CDR1 SGHNT, CDR2 YYREEE (reference sequence). The ends lost 4 bases at V and 6 bases at J; junction bases unmatched: 6. This CDR3 comprises 16 residues. The CDR3 sequence: CASSGTGGTPNSPLHF. The sequenced CDR3 bases are TGTGCCAGCAGCGGGACAGGGGGGACTCCTAATTCACCC.

A word on this clone: The missing CDR3 end, 3 residues past where the read stops, is filled in from the germline J gene. V usage is TRBV19 and J usage is TRBJ2-7, with D maybe TRBD1 (5 bases). CDR1 is LNHDA, CDR2 SQIVND, per germline (reference sequence). The CDR3 is 15 amino acids. The V gene lost 3 bases and the J gene lost 4 bases, with 16 bases spanning the gap. CDR3 DNA (partial): TGTGCCAGTAGTATCCTTTTGGGGCCGGCATACGAG. Translated: CASSILLGPAYE. The whole CDR3 reads CASSILLGPAYEQYF.

Measured by frequency, this clone is medium-sized. The read stops 3 residues short of the end of the CDR3; the missing end is completed from the germline J gene. V and J are TRBV7-9 and TRBJ1-2, with TRBD1 matching over 8 bases. CDR3 size: 14 residues. Trimming at V came to 5 bases and at J to 3 bases, leaving 5 bases not matched to a gene. Germline loops: CDR1 SEHNR, CDR2 FQNEAQ (reference sequence). CDR3 bases read: TGTGCCAGCAGCGAGACAGGGGTCGACTATGGC. This translates into CASSETGVDYG. The complete CDR3 reads CASSETGVDYGYTF.

Turning to this clone: Coverage ceases 3 residues before the CDR3 finishes, and the germline J gene fills in the end. V usage is TRBV9 and J usage is TRBJ2-2; tentatively, D is TRBD2 (7 bases). Germline V gene sequence: CDR1 SGDLS, CDR2 YYNGEE. Between the trimmed V and J ends, which lost 3 bases and 0 bases, there was a span of 15 bases. The CDR3 is 17 residues long. The CDR3: CASSGTRGAANTGELFF. The CDR3 DNA, read in part, is TGTGCCAGCAGCGGAACACGGGGGGCCGCGAACACCGGGGAG.

On this clone: The read halts 3 residues ahead of the CDR3 end, with the missing end drawn from the germline J gene. The gene calls are TRBV14 and TRBJ2-2; D gene unclear. Germline CDR1 and CDR2: SGHDN and FVKESK. This CDR3 has 17 amino acids. Trimming pared 2 bases from V and 0 bases from J, leaving 13 bases between. This CDR3 is CASSQTTHRSNTGELFF. The DNA read from the CDR3 is TGTGCCAGCAGCCAAACTACCCACCGCTCGAACACCGGGGAG. Full variable domain (rest looked up from reference TRBV14 and TRBJ2-2): EAGVTQFPSHSVIEKGQTVTLRCDPISGHDNLYWYRRVMGKEIKFLLHFVKESKQDESGMPNNRFLAERTGGTYSTLKVQPAELEDSGVYFCASSQTTHRSNTGELFFGEGSRLTVL.

Points on this clone: The sequenced fragment ends 3 residues before the CDR3 boundary, so the rest is inferred from the germline J gene. The chain recombines TRBV5-1 with TRBJ1-4; 7 bases align to TRBD1. Germline CDR1 and CDR2: SGHRS and YFSETQ. This CDR3 spans 15 amino acids. V lost 4 bases to trimming and J lost 7 bases; unmatched junction nucleotides: 10. The CDR3 sequence is CASSDKTGSIEKLFF. Partial CDR3 DNA: TGCGCCAGCAGCGACAAGACAGGGTCTATTGAAAAA.

As to this clone: The sequence runs out 3 residues before the end of the CDR3; the remainder is reconstructed from the germline J gene. V and J are TRBV20-1 and TRBJ2-1; TRBD2 matches 8 bases. V lost 3 bases, J lost 6 bases, and 4 bases stayed unmatched. This CDR3 region has 13 residues. Germline values: CDR1 DFQATT, CDR2 SNEGSKA (reference sequence). The CDR3: CSARSGGFNEQFF. Incomplete CDR3 DNA: TGCAGTGCTAGGAGCGGGGGTTTCAATGAG.

On this clone: Read data end 3 residues before the CDR3 end; the end is taken from the germline J gene. This sequence joins TRBV28 and TRBJ1-3; no reliable D call. Per the germline V gene, CDR1 is MDHEN and CDR2 is SYDVKM. The CDR3 contains 15 residues. V was clipped by 2 bases and J by 0 bases, with 8 bases between them. The sequenced part of the CDR3 DNA is TGTGCCAGCAGTTTACCAGGTCGCTCTGGAAACACC. Translating it yields CASSLPGRSGNT. The whole CDR3 protein is CASSLPGRSGNTIYF. The complete variable domain, with remaining parts taken from reference TRBV28 and TRBJ1-3, reads DVKVTQSSRYLVKRTGEKVFLECVQDMDHENMFWYRQDPGLGLRLIYFSYDVKMKEKGDIPEGYSVSREKKERFSLILESASTNQTSMYLCASSLPGRSGNTIYFGEGSWLTVV.

Points on this clone: The read is 3 residues too short to cover the CDR3 end, so that end is filled in from the germline J gene. The chain uses TRBV9 and TRBJ1-4; D unresolved. The CDR3 sequence is 13 residues long. The germline gives CDR1 SGDLS, CDR2 YYNGEE. V lost 0 bases to trimming and J lost 8 bases, with 8 bases between them. Here the CDR3 reads CASSVARREKLFF. The sequenced part of the CDR3 DNA is TGTGCCAGCAGCGTAGCTCGCAGGGAAAAA. Using reference TRBV9 and TRBJ1-4 for the parts outside the CDR3, the full variable domain is DSGVTQTPKHLITATGQRVTLRCSPRSGDLSVYWYQQSLDQGLQFLIQYYNGEERAKGNILERFSAQQFPDLHSELNLSSLELGDSALYFCASSVARREKLFFGSGTQLSVL.

CDR3 DNA (partial): TGCAGTGCTAGTGCCGGGACTGGGTACGAG. The encoded protein is CSASAGTGYE. The CDR3, in full, reads CSASAGTGYEQYF. This chain uses TRBV20-1 with TRBJ2-7; weak D call: TRBD2 (6 bases). The CDR3 end is not reached by the read, which stops 3 residues before it; the germline J gene fills it in. The CDR3 length is 13 residues. The ends were cut back, 3 bases at V and 4 bases at J, with 13 bases in the middle. Germline loops: CDR1 DFQATT, CDR2 SNEGSKA (reference sequence).

On this clone itself: The read terminates 3 residues ahead of where the CDR3 ends, so the germline J gene completes it. The genes are TRBV14 and TRBJ2-5; no firm D call. The CDR3 has 15 amino acids. V was cut by 2 bases and J by 5 bases, with 15 bases left in between. Germline V lookup: CDR1 SGHDN, CDR2 FVKESK. CDR3 sequence: CASSQFLPPRETQYF. The DNA read from the CDR3 is TGTGCCAGCAGCCAATTCCTCCCCCCCCGGGAGACC.

As concerns this clone: The read ends 3 residues shy of where the CDR3 ends; the end is completed using the germline J gene. The V gene is TRBV7-3, the J gene TRBJ1-5; perhaps TRBD1 as D (5 bases). CDR1 and CDR2 from the germline V gene are SGHTA and FQGTGA. The length of the CDR3 is 18 residues. V lost 1 base, J lost 3 bases, and 19 bases lay in between. The CDR3 reads CASSLRPPGGSSNQPQHF. CDR3 DNA (partial): TGTGCCAGCAGCTTAAGGCCGCCCGGGGGGAGTTCCAATCAGCCC.

CDR3 residues: CASREKQGATEAFF. The sequenced CDR3 bases are TGTGCCAGCAGAGAGAAACAGGGGGCCACTGAA. This rearrangement joins TRBV5-4 to TRBJ1-1; 9 positions agree with TRBD1. The observed sequence ends 3 residues before the CDR3 terminus, with the missing tail filled in from the germline J gene. V gave up 5 bases and J gave up 4 bases; unmatched junction bases: 6. The germline gives CDR1 SGHNT, CDR2 YYREEE (reference sequence). The CDR3 totals 14 residues. The variable domain in full, completed from reference TRBV5-4 and TRBJ1-1, reads ETGVTQSPTHLIKTRGQQVTLRCSSQSGHNTVSWYQQALGQGPQFIFQYYREEENGRGNFPPRFSGLQFPNYSSELNVNALELDDSALYLCASREKQGATEAFFGQGTRLTVV.

On this clone: The read ends 3 residues before the CDR3 terminus; that terminus is restored from the germline J gene. The chain employs TRBV4-1 and TRBJ2-2; 7 bases are shared with TRBD2. The CDR3 runs to 16 residues. Trimming removed 4 bases from V and 6 bases from J; junction bases left unmatched: 11. Germline V CDR1 and CDR2: MGHRA, YSYEKL. This CDR3 is CASSRGGLVRSGELFF. CDR3 bases read: TGCGCCAGCAGCCGAGGAGGACTAGTCCGTTCCGGGGAG.